Listed below are T cell receptor beta chains from one sample, sequenced in a study of cytomegalovirus exposure and HLA in healthy donors. The protocol was immunoSEQ multiplex PCR, while the TCRdb copy is restricted to in-frame clones and leaves out a portion. The data show about 180,000 clones, approximately 80% seen once. The sequencing input was PBMCs. The receptors were gathered from a girl aged 10-17 years in good health and CMV-seropositive. Each CDR3 is given with its conserved first and last residue.

V: TRBV15; J: TRBJ1-2; CDR3: CATSRDREPTNYGYTF
V: TRBV19; J: TRBJ1-5; CDR3: CASNLGQGVNQPQHF
V: TRBV4-1; J: NA; CDR3: CASSQGGDRVGYEQYF
V: TRBV6-5; J: TRBJ2-7; CDR3: CASSRLTAGTYEQYF
V: TRBV6-1; J: TRBJ2-1; CDR3: CASSEAPLTSGASDYNEQFF
V: TRBV18; J: TRBJ1-2; CDR3: CASSPSRDHYGYTF
V: TRBV7-2; J: TRBJ2-1; CDR3: CASSLERALEQFF
V: TRBV5-1; J: TRBJ2-7; CDR3: CASSSPGLAGLTIYEQYF
V: TRBV6-5; J: TRBJ2-1; CDR3: CASRYSEGNEQFF
V: TRBV19; J: TRBJ2-1; CDR3: CASSIGGLYNEQFF
V: TRBV10-3; J: TRBJ2-1; CDR3: CAIAPRTSGSGSYNEQFF
V: TRBV4-1; J: TRBJ2-5; CDR3: CASSQDGAGGRETQYF
V: TRBV6-6; J: TRBJ2-5; CDR3: CASSSDRVRETQYF
V: TRBV29-1; J: TRBJ1-1; CDR3: CSGAQGTEAFF
V: TRBV7-9; J: TRBJ2-3; CDR3: CASSLAWQSTDTQYF
V: TRBV5-1; J: TRBJ2-1; CDR3: CASSLGPYGGSGDSYNEQFF
V: TRBV18; J: TRBJ1-1; CDR3: CASSPRHGAVSAEAFF
V: TRBV19; J: TRBJ2-3; CDR3: CASGEREWYTDTQYF
V: TRBV6-5; J: TRBJ1-5; CDR3: CASSYSFYQPQHF
V: TRBV6-5; J: TRBJ2-1; CDR3: CATSTTGYNEQFF
V: TRBV7-9; J: TRBJ2-5; CDR3: CASSSGGETQYF
V: TRBV27; J: TRBJ1-1; CDR3: CASSPDRVLGTEAFF